Following are 11 T cell receptor beta chains from one sample sequenced in a study of CD8+CD57+ T cells in acquired aplastic anemia. CDR3 and TCR beta VDJ profiling relied on genomic DNA as the template. MiXCR, applied by TCRdb to the reads, yields one record per CDR3 protein. The sample consists of about half a million distinct CDR3 sequences, about a third of them appearing once. Sequencing involved patients with CD8+CD57+ cell expansion previously shown by flow cytometry. Sample: sorted CD4+, CD8+, or CD8+CD57+ T cells (not recorded which) from PBMCs. All receptors come from a human donor with aplastic anemia.

This clonotype has just a few counts. The chain recombines TRBV20-1 with TRBJ2-6; D ambiguous. There are 14 residues in the CDR3. Germline V CDR1 and CDR2: DFQATT, SNEGSKA (reference sequence). V lost 4 bases to trimming and J lost 2 bases, with 9 bases between them. DNA for the CDR3: TGCAGTGCTATACACAGCGCTGGGGCCAACGTCCTGACTTTC. Its protein is CSAIHSAGANVLTF.

In its sample, this clonotype was seen a few times. The chain recombines TRBV9 with TRBJ2-1; no definite D call. Germline CDR1 and CDR2: SGDLS and YYNGEE. Trimming stripped 4 bases from V and 2 bases from J, with 13 bases between. The CDR3 runs 15 residues. CDR3 coding DNA: TGTGCCAGCAGCTTTACTACATCTCCCTACAATGAGCAGTTCTTC. Amino acids: CASSFTTSPYNEQFF.

This clonotype has a count of ten or more. The rearrangement links TRBV19 to TRBJ2-7; D remains unclear. The CDR3 extends over 15 amino acids. Germline CDR1 LNHDA, CDR2 SQIVND (reference sequence). Trimming pared 3 bases from V and 0 bases from J, leaving 12 bases between. Written as DNA, the CDR3 is TGTGCCAGTAGTATCGGTCTCATTAGCTCCTACGAGCAGTACTTC. Its protein product is CASSIGLISSYEQYF.

V is TRBV7-7 and J is TRBJ2-3, with TRBD1 identical over 9 bases. Germline CDR1 is SSHAT and CDR2 is FNYEAQ (reference sequence). V dropped 6 bases and J dropped 1; count of bases not matched to a gene: 11. The length of the CDR3 is 17 residues. CDR3: CASSYYYRDRGTDTQYF. CDR3 bases: TGTGCCAGCAGTTACTACTATCGGGACAGGGGCACAGATACGCAGTATTTT.

This clonotype was picked up a small number of times. V usage is TRBV12-3 or TRBV12-4 and J usage is TRBJ1-2, with D uncertain. V lost 4 bases and J 8 bases, leaving 11 bases between the germline ends. The length of the CDR3 is 12 residues. Written as DNA, the CDR3 is TGTGCCAGCAGTTCAGCCCCCCCCGGCTACACCTTC. Its protein product is CASSSAPPGYTF.

This clonotype was observed at least ten times. In DNA, the CDR3 is TGTGCCAGCAGCACCAGCCCTGGGGGAGGGCACGAGCAGTACTTC. The encoded protein is CASSTSPGGGHEQYF. V gene TRBV9 combines with J gene TRBJ2-7; the match to TRBD2 covers 7 bases. Germline V lookup: CDR1 SGDLS, CDR2 YYNGEE. Trimming took 4 bases from V and 5 from J; bases not matched to a gene: 12. The CDR3 consists of 15 residues.

V and J are TRBV25-1 and TRBJ2-2; 8 nucleotides match TRBD1. The CDR3 is 17 amino acids. The J segment lost 3 bases and the V segment lost 5 bases, leaving 11 bases of the junction unmatched. Germline loops: CDR1 MGHDK, CDR2 SYGVNS. CDR3: CASSLPRQGTYTGELFF. DNA of the CDR3: TGTGCCAGCAGTTTACCCCGACAGGGGACGTACACCGGGGAGCTGTTTTTT.

Note on this clonotype: A much bigger clone sits one base away, suggesting this may be a read error. The V call is TRBV30, the J call TRBJ1-2, with D unresolved. Germline-derived CDR1 and CDR2 are GTSNPN and SVGIG (reference sequence). The CDR3 consists of 15 residues. With 8 bases removed from V and 7 bases from J, the gap between germline ends came to 26 bases. Written as DNA, the CDR3 is TGTGCCCGTAGTCCTGGAACGGACCCATCGGGTGGCTACACCTTC. Translating gives CARSPGTDPSGGYTF.

At least ten counts were recorded for this clonotype. The chain is built from TRBV20-1 and TRBJ2-7, with D possibly matching TRBD1 (6 bases). Germline lookup yields CDR1 DFQATT and CDR2 SNEGSKA (reference sequence). V was shortened by 3 bases and J by 2 bases, with 14 bases between the two germline ends. The CDR3 totals 14 residues. The chain's CDR3 is CSASPQGSTYEQYF. CDR3 DNA: TGCAGTGCTAGCCCACAGGGCTCGACCTACGAGCAGTACTTC.

The rearrangement links TRBV25-1 to TRBJ2-3, with 7 bases that match TRBD1. CDR1 is MGHDK and CDR2 is SYGVNS in the germline V gene. CDR3 length: 14 residues. Trimming at V came to 6 bases and at J to 4 bases, leaving 7 bases not matched to a gene. CDR3 coding DNA: TGTGCCAGCAGCCCCGACAGGGCCCCAGATACGCAGTATTTT. This sequence encodes CASSPDRAPDTQYF.

Points on this clonotype: With a much larger clone just one base away, this may be a read error. The chain couples TRBV25-1 to TRBJ2-5; 7 bases agree with TRBD2. CDR1 and CDR2 from the germline V gene are MGHDK and SYGVNS. CDR3 length equals 15 residues. With 4 bases clipped from V and 4 bases from J, the junction kept 9 bases outside the gene matches. This CDR3 reads CASSVGGRIRETQYF. The DNA of the CDR3 is TGTGCCAGCAGTGTAGGCGGGAGAATTCGAGAGACCCAGTACTTC.